This T cell receptor beta chain was obtained from a study of blood T cell repertoires in COVID-19. V was pared by 8 bases and J by 6 bases, with 3 bases of the junction left unmatched. The CDR3 runs to 12 residues. CDR1 is SEHNR and CDR2 is FQNEAQ in the germline V gene (reference sequence). The protocol was immunoSEQ multiplex PCR, while the TCRdb copy is restricted to in-frame clones and leaves out a portion. Counted here are hundreds of thousands of clones, around 91% occurring once; the ten biggest clones make up roughly 3.3%. Sequenced input: peripheral blood. This clonotype was obtained from a woman between 18 and 30 years old who had recovered from COVID-19. V gene TRBV7-9 combines with J gene TRBJ2-3; 9 nucleotides align to TRBD2. The CDR3 nucleotides read TGTGCCAGCGCGGGGGGGGCGGATACGCAGTATTTT. Amino acid sequence: CASAGGADTQYF.